The T cell receptor (beta chain) under discussion was sequenced for a study of beta chain features in type 1 diabetes. Whole-study findings and limits: The study found that naive, central memory and Treg TCRB repertoires appeared more similar in patients than in healthy donors. Shortening that was moderate but significant affected the TCRB CDR3s of Type 1 diabetes patients in all four CD4+ subsets.

With respect to this clone: Its target is unknown.

Every bit of the isolated RNA underwent reverse transcription, so sequencing read expressed TCRB transcripts. TCRdb keeps only in-frame clones here, not all; method: immunoSEQ multiplex PCR. The sample contains more than 250,000 clones, over 11% of which appear only once. A CD45RO/CCR7/CD25/CD127/CD95/CD27 panel sorted naive, central memory, regulatory and stem cell-like memory CD4+ cells. Purity exceeding 98% was reached by all sorted populations. Sequencing was done on a sample of naive CD4+ T cells from blood. The receptor comes from a man aged 30-40 years with type 1 diabetes.

The CDR3, as DNA: TGTGCCAGCGGACCGGACAGTTCTGGAAACACCATATATTTT. Translating it yields CASGPDSSGNTIYF. The V gene is TRBV28, the J gene TRBJ1-3; D might be TRBD1 (6 bases). CDR1 and CDR2 from the germline V gene are MDHEN and SYDVKM. Trimming took 8 bases from V and 1 from J, leaving 12 bases between them. CDR3 length equals 14 residues. Full variable domain (outside the CDR3, taken from reference TRBV28 and TRBJ1-3): DVKVTQSSRYLVKRTGEKVFLECVQDMDHENMFWYRQDPGLGLRLIYFSYDVKMKEKGDIPEGYSVSREKKERFSLILESASTNQTSMYLCASGPDSSGNTIYFGEGSWLTVV.